One and the same sample provided the 5 T cell receptor beta chains below, sequenced in a study of blood T cell repertoires in COVID-19. Method: immunoSEQ multiplex PCR; TCRdb's copy keeps in-frame clones and lacks some. The sample lists fewer than 300,000 clones; roughly 84% were seen once. The source material was peripheral blood. These receptors all stem from a human donor with COVID-19, enrolled during active disease. The donor label of this sample is uncertain.

The chain employs TRBV5-1 and TRBJ1-4; 9 nucleotides agree with TRBD1. The CDR3 loop spans 15 amino acids. Germline CDR1 SGHRS, CDR2 YFSETQ. Trimming at V came to 4 bases and at J to 6 bases, leaving 7 bases not matched to a gene. In DNA form, the CDR3 reads TGCGCCAGCAGCCCGTGGGGGGACAGGGATGAAAAACTGTTTTTT. Protein product: CASSPWGDRDEKLFF.

This rearrangement joins TRBV6-6 to TRBJ1-1, with no clear D. The CDR3 runs to 13 residues. Trimming removed 6 bases at V and 0 bases at J, with 8 bases between. CDR1 and CDR2 from the germline V gene are MNHNY and SVGAGI (reference sequence). DNA of the CDR3: TGTGCCAGCAGCCAACAGATGAACACTGAAGCTTTCTTT. Translated: CASSQQMNTEAFF.

This chain uses TRBV29-1 with TRBJ1-5, with a tentative D call TRBD1 (6 bases). The CDR3 runs 15 residues. V lost 4 bases and J lost 1, with 14 bases in between. Germline CDR1 is SQVTM and CDR2 is ANQGSEA. The CDR3, as DNA: TGCAGCGTTGTTACACAACAGGGAAGCAATCAGCCCCAGCATTTT. Protein product: CSVVTQQGSNQPQHF.

The chain combines TRBV7-3 with TRBJ2-3; TRBD2 aligns across 10 bases. V lost 5 bases to trimming and J lost 4 bases; unmatched junction nucleotides: 3. CDR3 length: 14 residues. Looked up from germline, CDR1 is SGHTA and CDR2 is FQGTGA. CDR3: CASSILAGPDTQYF. CDR3 sequence (DNA): TGTGCCAGCAGCATACTAGCGGGACCAGATACGCAGTATTTT.

This chain links TRBV7-9 with TRBJ2-3, with 12 bases identical to TRBD2. This CDR3 contains 16 residues. Unmatched junction bases numbered 6, after V lost 4 bases and J lost 4 bases. Germline V gene data show CDR1 as SEHNR and CDR2 as FQNEAQ (reference sequence). CDR3 sequence: CASSYPSGRVADTQYF. CDR3 DNA: TGTGCCAGCAGCTACCCTAGCGGGAGGGTGGCAGATACGCAGTATTTT.